This TCR beta chain was documented in a study of cytomegalovirus exposure and HLA in healthy donors (dated by TCRdb to the late 2010s). Describing the broader study: An earlier analysis of some 600 of the donors reported over 250 Gb of sequence data and 100 million to 120 million unique TCR beta sequences obtained from about 179 million T cells. The number of donors typed differed by locus, with about 629-630 for A, B, C, DRB1 and DQB1, 522 for DQA1, 606 for DPA1, and some 440 for DPB1. Among 300 to 500 genotyped donors of the cohort, an average of approximately 240,000 unique TCR beta nucleotide sequences was sequenced per donor, of which about 20% were non-productive. Donor age, sex, ethnicity and CMV serostatus were compiled together with the repertoire data. All discovery cohort repertoires had been generated using a single sequencing platform. A later analysis re-analyzed previously published TCR beta repertoires from 600 to 850 donors and added high-resolution HLA genotyping to study TCR occurrence patterns. Around 320 gigabases of sequencing data and tens of millions of unique TCR sequences were included in an early release covering about 600 HLA-typed donors. In an earlier analysis of around 540 of the donors, high-throughput TCR beta sequencing was used to judge whether each TCR beta V gene segment behaved as functional or pseudogenic. Rather than drawing on any new phenotypic data, the later analysis identified candidate immune exposures from TCR beta sequences and the way those sequences occurred across donors. To predict cytomegalovirus infection status, the study brought together high-throughput TCR immunosequencing, statistical association of individual TCRs with disease status, and machine learning. HLA typing covered class I and class II loci at four-digit resolution. A later genetic analysis used genome-wide SNP genotypes for about 55% of the 666 donors, treating that subset as a discovery cohort. The genetic ancestry cluster associated with self-reported Caucasian donors included over 65% of the roughly 400 genotyped donors. Besides the first cohort of approximately 670 subjects, a separate validation cohort made up of 120 or so different subjects was used. Five DR-DQ haplotypes were handled as single units for association and clustering, since linkage in the cohort was strong. The aim of the study was to test whether cataloging public T cell receptors could identify signatures of past pathogen exposure. The T cell repertoires of 700 or so subjects were profiled by immunosequencing and related to cytomegalovirus serostatus. Points the paper makes about the study in general: V-gene and J-gene trimming of TCR beta chains was associated with a missense DCLRE1C variant in a later genetic analysis, and the association was replicated in an independent cohort. A further reported finding was that TCR beta sequences accurately predicted the HLA-A and HLA-B alleles for most subjects in the first cohort. In a later genetic analysis, fewer N-insertions in productive TCRs were reported among donors in an Asian-associated ancestry cluster than the 666-donor mean. The cohort was sequenced for TCR beta chains only, and without alpha or paired-chain data the features that could be detected were limited. Because some donors lacked HLA typing at each locus, the association tests relied only on the typed subset. According to a later analysis, most CMV-associated TCR beta chains appeared to be HLA-restricted, and the HLA associations seemed to be driven largely by CMV exposure. The presence/absence analyses assumed that sequencing depth was roughly uniform across donors, and that assumption may not be true. A total of 150 or so TCR beta chains were listed by the study as associated with cytomegalovirus. The only immune exposure information available for the cohort was CMV serostatus. In both the original and validation cohorts, the classifier was reported to diagnose cytomegalovirus status with high specificity and sensitivity. A later analysis found that TCR association rates varied across HLA loci, with DRB1 alleles showing the most associated TCRs and HLA-C alleles the fewest. When HLA alleles, especially DR and DQ, strongly co-occurred, attributing TCR associations to individual alleles was difficult. Some IMGT-functional V segments, including TRBV6-2 and TRBV6-3, could not be told apart with the 87-base-pair reads, so those segments were excluded. The sequencing pipeline was judged likely to have produced a cluster of highly shared sequence variants as a technical artifact. In a later analysis, HLA-associated TCR beta chains were found to be more clonally expanded and to have lower generation probabilities than equally common non-associated chains. A later analysis reported that several top co-occurrence clusters appeared linked to parvovirus B19, influenza, CMV and Epstein-Barr virus. Broadly in line with IMGT annotations, most TCR beta V segments showed up in productive rearrangements about 87% or about 30% of the time in an earlier analysis of around 600 of the donors. The authors suggested that the approach could potentially be generalized to other disease states and immunological phenotypes. Linkage disequilibrium might explain the correlated functional status among segregating V segments, but an unknown experimental factor could not be excluded. In a later analysis, some 17,000 TCR beta sequences were associated with specific HLA alleles at a false discovery rate of 0.05. Because counts were too low, roughly 18 rarely observed V segments, including chromosome 9 orphons, were left out of the earlier analysis of about 620 of the donors. Most TCR sequences were seen in very few donors, while some public TCRs were found in many individuals. Three of the identified cytomegalovirus-associated TCR beta chains were confirmed in vitro to be specific for cytomegalovirus antigens.

Points on this clone: What antigen it recognizes has not been identified. Per-base quality was not reported, and no clone a single base away is much larger than it.

The cohort consisted of 600 to 750 healthy bone marrow donors. Cohort members were all nominally healthy when sampled, although unrecorded immune exposures were likely present. The donor tested CMV seropositive, placing the donor among the 250 to 350 seropositive members of the cohort. A peripheral blood sample was collected from each donor, and TCR beta sequencing was performed on peripheral blood mononuclear cells. Genomic DNA was extracted from the blood cell samples with the Qiagen DNeasy Blood Extraction Kit. The library was prepared using the immunoSEQ multiplex PCR assay. For the multiplex PCR, a mixture combining 60 forward primers for TCR Vbeta segments and 13 reverse primers for TCR Jbeta segments was used. The CDR3 region of rearranged TCR beta genes was amplified from genomic DNA with a multiplex PCR assay. The amplified TCR beta libraries were sequenced on the Illumina HiSeq System as 87-base-pair reads. The paper's processing steps were these. Across the 500 to 750 repertoires, a later analysis counted roughly 84 million unique TCR beta chains, 9 million to 14 million of which were shared by at least two donors. Raw reads were error-corrected and collapsed into unique sequences by a nearest-neighbor algorithm in which closely related sequences were merged to remove PCR and sequencing errors. V, D and J gene segments were assigned by aligning CDR3 sequences to IMGT reference sequences. Each retained sequence needed at least a six-nucleotide match to both a V gene segment and a J gene segment. Rearrangements were called productive when the CDR3 lacked stop codons and stayed in frame with V and J; all others were non-productive. Following IMGT convention, CDR3 was defined as the stretch from the second conserved V-encoded cysteine up to the conserved J-encoded phenylalanine. In an earlier analysis of around 540 of the donors, sequences lacking an unambiguous match to a single V gene segment were excluded. An earlier analysis of almost 600 of the donors classified V segments as functional when productive rearrangements were above 56.7% and as segregating when the standard deviation between donors was above 5%. A statistical classification framework was built for diagnosing cytomegalovirus status from the catalog of TCR beta chain sequences. A later analysis assigned V and J genes by comparing TCR nucleotide sequences with IMGT/GENE-DB human TR gene sequences. In a later analysis, CDR3 sequences and most-parsimonious VDJ recombination scenarios were assigned using the TCRdist pipeline. In a later analysis, each TCR beta chain was defined by its CDR3 amino acid sequence together with its V-gene family, and reads without a unique V-gene family were excluded. To address suspected cross-contamination and a sequencing artifact, a later analysis removed around 590 highly shared, low-generation-probability nucleotide sequences. In a later analysis, a clonal expansion index for each public chain was calculated from normalized within-repertoire ranks of inferred template counts. Generation probabilities in a later analysis came from a VDJ recombination model fitted to out-of-frame rearrangements, and those results were checked against IGoR. Hypergeometric tests were used in a later analysis to score TCR-TCR, TCR-HLA and TCR-CMV co-occurrence, with a repertoire-size bias correction applied to the TCR pairs. False discovery rates were estimated in a later analysis by permuting HLA or CMV assignments 20 times. In a later analysis, co-occurring TCRs were grouped with DBSCAN, and TCRdist sequence similarity was added when clustering was performed within HLA-allele-positive subsets. Co-occurrence clustering excluded repertoires with fewer than 30,000 or more than 120,000 public chains, plus five with anomalous nucleotide sharing. The source is immuneACCESS, and TCRdb retained only in-frame sequences with V and J called. Part of the clones is not carried over; for the studies checked, unresolved V genes explain less than half of this, and the remainder is unexplained. V, J and clone size derive from that table, while D and trimming were established from the DNA sequence. The sample table shows under 200,000 clones, and roughly 80% are seen once. Around 8% of the sample is in the top ten clones.

CDR1 SGHNT and CDR2 YYREEE were looked up in the germline V gene (reference sequence). The cysteine opens and the phenylalanine closes a CDR3 of 16 amino acids. The only DNA kept is the CDR3, 48 bases in frame from the first base. V drops 1 base and J drops 0 bases, leaving 11 bases in between. This TCR came from a middle-aged woman in good health and CMV-seropositive. Recombination linked TRBV5-4 to TRBJ1-3; the D gene cannot be named for sure. The specimen sequenced was PBMCs. The bases read TGTGCCAGCAGCTTGAACGGGATCAGCTCTGGAAACACCATATATTTT. Translated, it reads CASSLNGISSGNTIYF. Reference TRBV5-4 and TRBJ1-3 proteins supply the regions before and after the CDR3; the full variable domain is: ETGVTQSPTHLIKTRGQQVTLRCSSQSGHNTVSWYQQALGQGPQFIFQYYREEENGRGNFPPRFSGLQFPNYSSELNVNALELDDSALYLCASSLNGISSGNTIYFGEGSWLTVV.